The source of this TCR beta chain is a study of Graves' ophthalmopathy and Graves' hyperthyroidism. The sample holds many counts of this clonotype. The antigen remains unidentified. As the template, RNA transcripts were used to amplify TCR beta CDR3 regions. HTBI primers were employed in first-round RT-PCR, then a second-round multiplex PCR followed. One entry per CDR3 protein results from TCRdb running MiXCR on the multiplex PCR reads. The sample lists about 480,000 distinct CDR3 sequences; approximately 15% were seen once. Broader study findings: The model predicted ophthalmopathy progression with 70.59% sensitivity and less than 85% specificity.

Patients were left out if they had other autoimmune diseases, uncontrolled infections, pregnancy or lactation. Clinicians diagnosed using symptoms, serum thyroxine, TRAb, thyroid ultrasound and orbital computed tomography. PBMCs were isolated from an approximately 10 ml sample of fresh peripheral blood. This CDR3 region has 14 residues. The junction had 2 bases not matched to a gene; V was cut back by 5 bases and J by 7 bases. Germline-derived CDR1 and CDR2 are LNHDA and SQIVND (reference sequence). The sequenced sample was blood. The chain uses TRBV19 and TRBJ1-6; 10 bases map to TRBD1. The source of this sequence is a woman aged 25 to 39 with Graves' ophthalmopathy. The CDR3 is CASSVTGGNSPLHF. The CDR3, as DNA: TGTGCCAGTAGTGTGACAGGGGGCAATTCACCCCTCCACTTT.